A single sample is the source of the 23 T cell receptor beta chains below, sequenced in a study of blood T cell repertoires in COVID-19. Profiled with immunoSEQ multiplex PCR; TCRdb holds only in-frame clones, not every one. The profile shows roughly 100,000 clones, roughly 80% of them singletons. Sequencing used peripheral blood. The source of these receptors is a woman of 80 years or more with acute or convalescent COVID-19.

The rearrangement links TRBV15 to TRBJ2-2; D possibly corresponds to TRBD2 (6 bases). From germline, CDR1 is LNHNV and CDR2 YYDKDF (reference sequence). The CDR3 is 15 residues long. The V end was cut by 5 bases, the J end by 1 base, with 11 bases between. CDR3 loop: CATSPGTVNTGELFF. The CDR3 bases are TGTGCCACCAGCCCCGGGACTGTGAACACCGGGGAGCTGTTTTTT.

The rearrangement uses TRBV2 and TRBJ1-5; D remains unclear. Germline V lookup: CDR1 SNHLY, CDR2 FYNNEI. The CDR3 has 13 residues. Between the trimmed V and J ends, which lost 4 bases and 5 bases, there was a span of 9 bases. The DNA for the CDR3 is TGTGCCAGCAGTGGGCAGGCCGATCAGCCCCAGCATTTT. It translates to CASSGQADQPQHF.

This chain links TRBV7-9 with TRBJ2-3; D is possibly TRBD2 (6 bases). Germline CDR1 SEHNR, CDR2 FQNEAQ (reference sequence). This CDR3 has 12 residues. V shed 5 bases and J shed 4 bases, with 7 bases lying between them. CDR3 in DNA: TGTGCCAGCAGCGGCGGGGCAGATACGCAGTATTTT. The encoded protein is CASSGGADTQYF.

The chain has TRBV10-3 and TRBJ2-5; weak D call: TRBD1 (6 bases). CDR3 length equals 13 residues. Deletions cut 6 bases from V and 5 bases from J, with 13 bases between. From germline, CDR1 is ENHRY and CDR2 SYGVKD. The CDR3 sequence: CAIRQGSGETQYF. The CDR3 DNA reads TGTGCCATCAGACAGGGATCAGGGGAGACCCAGTACTTC.

V is TRBV3-1 (or the pseudogene TRBV3-2) and J is TRBJ1-6, with 9 bases matching TRBD1. Unmatched junction bases numbered 7, after V lost 1 base and J lost 9 bases. The germline V gene has CDR1 LGHDT and CDR2 YNNKEL (reference sequence). The CDR3 totals 16 residues. In DNA form, the CDR3 reads TGTGCCAGCAGCCAAGTGGGACAGGGAGTTAGTTCACCCCTCCACTTT. Amino acid sequence: CASSQVGQGVSSPLHF.

This sequence joins TRBV28 and TRBJ1-6, with D maybe TRBD1 (5 bases). The V gene lost 5 bases and the J gene lost 7 bases, with 15 bases spanning the gap. CDR3 length: 15 amino acids. The germline CDR1 and CDR2 sequences are MDHEN and SYDVKM. The CDR3: CASSGADFTNSPLHF. The DNA for the CDR3 is TGTGCCAGCAGTGGGGCAGACTTCACCAATTCACCCCTCCACTTT. The whole variable domain, filled in from reference TRBV28 and TRBJ1-6, reads DVKVTQSSRYLVKRTGEKVFLECVQDMDHENMFWYRQDPGLGLRLIYFSYDVKMKEKGDIPEGYSVSREKKERFSLILESASTNQTSMYLCASSGADFTNSPLHFGNGTRLTVT.

This chain uses TRBV29-1 with TRBJ2-7; TRBD1 matches 7 bases. Germline V gives CDR1 SQVTM, CDR2 ANQGSEA. This CDR3 contains 15 residues. Trimming at V came to 5 bases and at J to 3 bases, leaving 13 bases not matched to a gene. The DNA for the CDR3 is TGCAGCGTTCCTAACAGGGGAATTCGCAGCTACGAGCAGTACGTC. Its protein is CSVPNRGIRSYEQYV.

The chain carries TRBV7-9 and TRBJ1-5; TRBD1 might be the D (5 bases). Per the germline V gene, CDR1 is SEHNR and CDR2 is FQNEAQ (reference sequence). CDR3 length equals 16 residues. V shed 5 bases and J shed 2 bases, with 16 bases lying between them. CDR3 DNA: TGTGCCAGCAGCAGCCCGGGGGAACGTGGCAATCAGCCCCAGCATTTT. This encodes CASSSPGERGNQPQHF.

This rearrangement joins TRBV24-1 to TRBJ1-2; 9 bases fit TRBD1. The CDR3 loop spans 14 amino acids. J was trimmed by 8 bases and V by 1 base; bases with no gene match: 4. In germline, CDR1 is KGHDR, CDR2 SFDVKD. CDR3 DNA sequence: TGTGCCACCAGTGATTTCAGGACAGGGGTCGGCTACACCTTC. It specifies CATSDFRTGVGYTF.

This chain links TRBV29-1 with TRBJ1-1; D uncertain. Germline assignment: CDR1 SQVTM and CDR2 ANQGSEA. This CDR3 has 12 residues. V was cut by 7 bases and J by 1 base, with 10 bases left in between. The CDR3 loop reads CSGTRQNTEAFF. DNA for the CDR3: TGCAGCGGCACCCGACAGAACACTGAAGCTTTCTTT.

This chain joins TRBV2 and TRBJ2-4; D is perhaps TRBD1 (6 bases). The CDR3 runs 15 residues. CDR1 SNHLY and CDR2 FYNNEI come from the germline V gene. V was clipped by 8 bases and J by 1 base, with 15 bases between them. For the CDR3, the DNA is TGTGCCAGCCGTGGCAGGGGCGAGGCCAAAAACATTCAGTACTTC. This translates into CASRGRGEAKNIQYF.

J is TRBJ2-1 and V is TRBV5-4; 12 bases match TRBD2. J was trimmed by 9 bases and V by 6 bases; bases with no gene match: 10. CDR1 is SGHNT, CDR2 YYREEE, per germline (reference sequence). The CDR3 sequence is 15 residues long. The CDR3 spells CASNPSGRAEGEQFF. CDR3 coding DNA: TGTGCCAGCAACCCTAGCGGGAGGGCCGAGGGTGAGCAGTTCTTC.

The J gene is TRBJ2-3, the V gene TRBV24-1; the D gene is possibly TRBD2 (6 bases). CDR1 is KGHDR, CDR2 SFDVKD, per germline. The CDR3 is made up of 16 amino acids. V was shortened by 4 bases and J by 0 bases, with 13 bases between the two germline ends. Here the CDR3 reads CATSDRRGASTDTQYF. The CDR3 DNA is TGTGCCACCAGTGACCGGAGGGGCGCTAGCACAGATACGCAGTATTTT.

With respect to this clone: Other nucleotide sequences in the sample specify the same CDR3. The rearrangement links TRBV10-1 to TRBJ1-1; a weak D match, TRBD1 (5 bases). Germline lookup yields CDR1 WNHNN and CDR2 SYGVQD (reference sequence). Trimming took off 3 bases at V and 3 bases at J, with 8 bases between the two ends. The CDR3 consists of 13 residues. The CDR3 sequence is CASSEGEYTEAFF. The CDR3 coding sequence is TGCGCCAGCAGTGAAGGGGAATACACTGAAGCTTTCTTT.

This chain links TRBV15 with TRBJ1-6; no definite D call. Trimming left V 0 bases short and J 6 bases short, with 21 bases between. The CDR3 contains 19 residues. Germline loops: CDR1 LNHNV, CDR2 YYDKDF (reference sequence). The CDR3 DNA is TGTGCCACCAGCAGAGATCCGGCCGGCGGGGAGGTTATTAATTCACCCCTCCACTTT. Its translation is CATSRDPAGGEVINSPLHF.

This clone was seen once. This chain uses TRBV29-1 with TRBJ2-5; 9 bases match TRBD2. The CDR3 has 14 residues. The germline gives CDR1 SQVTM, CDR2 ANQGSEA. V lost 6 bases to trimming and J lost 4 bases; unmatched junction nucleotides: 9. The CDR3 DNA is TGCAGCGTCCCCCTTAGCGGGAGAGGAGAGACCCAGTACTTC. Its translation is CSVPLSGRGETQYF. The whole variable domain, filled in from reference TRBV29-1 and TRBJ2-5, reads SAVISQKPSRDICQRGTSLTIQCQVDSQVTMMFWYRQQPGQSLTLIATANQGSEATYESGFVIDKFPISRPNLTFSTLTVSNMSPEDSSIYLCSVPLSGRGETQYFGPGTRLLVL.

The rearrangement joins TRBV7-2 to TRBJ1-1; D remains ambiguous. Germline CDR1 reads SGHTA; CDR2 reads FQGNSA. This CDR3 region has 14 residues. V dropped 2 bases and J dropped 2 bases, with 9 bases sitting between them. The chain's CDR3 is CASSLSGPNTEAFF. CDR3 DNA: TGTGCCAGCAGCTTATCAGGCCCTAACACTGAAGCTTTCTTT.

V and J are TRBV2 and TRBJ1-6, with a tentative D call TRBD1 (6 bases). The V gene lost 5 bases and the J gene lost 5 bases, with 10 bases spanning the gap. There are 14 residues in the CDR3. The germline V gene has CDR1 SNHLY and CDR2 FYNNEI. The CDR3, as DNA: TGTGCCAGCAGTCGGACAGTGAATAATTCACCCCTCCACTTT. Amino acids: CASSRTVNNSPLHF.

The J gene is TRBJ1-3, the V gene TRBV5-1; possibly TRBD1 for D (6 bases). Germline V CDR1 and CDR2: SGHRS, YFSETQ. CDR3 size: 16 residues. V lost 0 bases and J 0 bases, leaving 10 bases between the germline ends. The CDR3 nucleotides are TGCGCCAGCAGCTTGGCCGGGGGGCGCTCTGGAAACACCATATATTTT. It yields the protein CASSLAGGRSGNTIYF.

This clone was detected a few times. The gene calls are TRBV19 and TRBJ2-7; 9 bases align to TRBD1. CDR3 length equals 13 residues. In germline, CDR1 is LNHDA, CDR2 SQIVND (reference sequence). The junction had 3 bases not matched to a gene; V was cut back by 7 bases and J by 2 bases. CDR3 residues: CASKGTGPYEQYF. CDR3 DNA: TGTGCCAGTAAGGGGACAGGGCCCTACGAGCAGTACTTC.

The chain carries TRBV28 and TRBJ1-6, with TRBD1 identical over 8 bases. The germline V gene has CDR1 MDHEN and CDR2 SYDVKM. CDR3 length: 16 residues. The junction had 10 bases not matched to a gene; V was cut back by 6 bases and J by 6 bases. CDR3 sequence reads: CASRNQGAGVNSPLHF. For the CDR3, the DNA is TGTGCCAGCAGAAATCAGGGGGCCGGGGTTAATTCACCCCTCCACTTT.

The chain joins TRBV28 to TRBJ2-7, with TRBD1 matching over 11 bases. V lost 11 bases to trimming and J lost 6 bases; unmatched junction nucleotides: 9. The CDR3 totals 13 residues. Per germline, CDR1 MDHEN and CDR2 SYDVKM. CDR3 coding DNA: TGTGCCCTACTGGACAGGGGGCGAGGCGAGCAGTACTTC. It codes for CALLDRGRGEQYF.

This chain connects TRBV7-9 to TRBJ2-1; 7 bases fit TRBD1. The CDR3 runs to 19 residues. Looked up from germline, CDR1 is SEHNR and CDR2 is FQNEAQ (reference sequence). The V gene end was trimmed by 2 bases and the J gene end by 8 bases; junction bases not matched to a gene: 21. In DNA, the CDR3 is TGTGCCAGCAGCTTAAGGCCCCGATGGTTGATGACAGGGAGCGATGAGCAGTTCTTC. Amino acids: CASSLRPRWLMTGSDEQFF.